This TCR beta chain was sequenced during a study of shared clonotypes between healthy human individuals. This CDR3 region has 15 residues. V was pared by 5 bases and J by 4 bases, with 11 bases of the junction left unmatched. Germline CDR1 reads SGHRS; CDR2 reads YFSETQ. Evenly divided among several immunoSEQ plates was the genomic DNA of each subset. Profiled with immunoSEQ multiplex PCR; TCRdb holds only in-frame clones, not every one. The sample lists some 580,000 clones, more than 95% occurring once. The specimen was naive CD4+ T cells sorted from blood. Subset denoted: CD45RA+ positively selected. This receptor was taken from a woman younger than 45 in good health. The rearrangement uses TRBV5-1 and TRBJ1-1; TRBD1 matches 7 bases. CDR3 in amino acids: CASSGQAGAVTEAFF. The CDR3 coding sequence is TGCGCCAGCAGTGGACAGGCCGGCGCAGTCACTGAAGCTTTCTTT.